This T cell receptor beta chain appears in the sequencing data of a study of OX40 agonist ivuxolimab in advanced cancers. Study-wide results and caveats: Antigen specificity of clonally expanded peripheral T cells was not established.

About this clone itself: Its antigen is unknown.

Deletions cut 10 bases from V and 3 bases from J, with 31 bases between. CDR3 size: 18 residues. CDR1 and CDR2 from the germline V gene are LNHDA and SQIVND (reference sequence). TCRdb's table, derived via immunoSEQ multiplex PCR, lists solely in-frame clones and lacks some. The sample holds roughly 100,000 clones, about nine tenths seen once. This TCR was sampled from an adult with an advanced solid tumor such as melanoma, head and neck, liver or kidney cancer. The source was CD4+ or CD8+ T cells sorted from blood, collected in a trial of the OX40 agonist ivuxolimab. The gene calls are TRBV19 and TRBJ2-7, with unresolved D. The DNA for the CDR3 is TGTGCCAAAGCTGGCTCAAGCTGGAGTCCTATGCGGTTCTACGAGCAGTACTTC. Translated, it gives CAKAGSSWSPMRFYEQYF. The full variable domain, completed using reference TRBV19 and TRBJ2-7, is DGGITQSPKYLFRKEGQNVTLSCEQNLNHDAMYWYRQDPGQGLRLIYYSQIVNDFQKGDIAEGYSVSREKKESFPLTVTSAQKNPTAFYLCAKAGSSWSPMRFYEQYFGPGTRLTVT.